This T cell receptor (beta chain) was sequenced for a study of blood T cell repertoires in COVID-19. Repertoires were generated with immunoSEQ multiplex PCR, while TCRdb's copy carries only in-frame clones and drops some. This sample has 250,000 to 300,000 clones, with about 91% found just once. Unmatched junction bases numbered 5, after V lost 3 bases and J lost 8 bases. Germline CDR1 is KGHSH and CDR2 is LQKENI. The CDR3 runs to 14 residues. The TCR originated in a woman between 35 and 50 years old who had recovered from COVID-19. Specimen: peripheral blood. V usage is TRBV18 and J usage is TRBJ1-1, with 11 nucleotides matching TRBD1. In nucleotides, the CDR3 is TGTGCCAGCTCACCGCGGACAGGGGGCGCGGAAGCTTTCTTT. Translating gives CASSPRTGGAEAFF.